This TCR beta chain was captured by sequencing in a study of CD8+ T cells in alopecia areata. The authors extracted RNA and reverse transcribed it into cDNA as the sequencing template. This table comes from immunoSEQ multiplex PCR, and its TCRdb copy is limited to in-frame clones, with some not included. The table shows roughly 140,000 clones, with about two thirds occurring only once. The study, taken as a whole, reports: Lesional scalp displayed greater clonality than normal scalp, most notably in alopecia totalis/universalis.

This clone was recorded only once. Its antigen is as yet unknown. There are 15 residues in the CDR3. V gave up 0 bases and J gave up 5 bases, with 13 bases separating them. The germline CDR1 and CDR2 sequences are SGHDN and FVKESK. The chain carries TRBV14 and TRBJ1-1, with a possible D match to TRBD1 (5 bases). The TCR sequence derives from a human donor in good health. Material for sequencing was CD8+ T cells sorted from blood. The CDR3: CASSQDFWGWTEAFF. Written as DNA, the CDR3 is TGTGCCAGCAGCCAAGATTTTTGGGGCTGGACTGAAGCTTTCTTT.